These T cell receptor beta chains were read from a single sample in a study of T-cell reconstitution after alpha-beta-depleted transplantation in children. MiXCR was run by TCRdb on the PCR reads, yielding one entry per CDR3 protein. The sample comprises approximately 500,000 distinct CDR3 sequences, 25% to 30% of which are singletons, and around a third rests with the top ten. The input for sequencing was PBMCs, taken before TCRalphabeta/CD19-depleted stem cell transplant. The receptor source for this set is a boy younger than two with Wiskott-Aldrich syndrome, due to receive a stem cell transplant. CDR3s leave out the opening cysteine and the closing phenylalanine or tryptophan. D genes are given only for firm matches.

>TRBV3-1|TRBD2
ASSHLIAGTNTGELF
>TRBV5-6|TRBD2
ASSSEREGHPYEQY
>TRBV15|.
ATSRDRDGGSDTQY
>TRBV12-3/TRBV12-4|TRBD1
ASTWTGIQY
>TRBV12-3/TRBV12-4|TRBD1
ASSDGQGGEKLF
>TRBV2|.
ASEQTGLYGNEQF
>TRBV5-1|.
ASSLVMRDYGYT
>TRBV21-1|.
ASSKWGAYEKLF
>TRBV11-2|TRBD2
ASSWGRGVSSYNEQF
>TRBV24-1|.
ATSESRGDGGELF
>TRBV5-1|.
ASSLAGLGGYT
>TRBV12-3/TRBV12-4|.
ASSRRTKSSYNEQF
>TRBV5-1|TRBD2
ASSLLSGAYNEQF
>TRBV5-1|.
ASSLVIGGLEQF